This T cell receptor beta chain was recovered during a study of blood T cell repertoires in COVID-19. Across the study: The United States, Italy and Spain were the sources of the acute and convalescent COVID-19 samples.

Germline V gene data show CDR1 as MNHEY and CDR2 as SVGAGI. This CDR3 spans 15 amino acids. This clone has just one count. The junction departs from germline at one end; a sequencing error may be responsible. Per the authors' pipeline: Scientists estimated how many nucleated cells there were by amplifying reference gene primers. The method was immunoSEQ multiplex PCR; TCRdb's version includes in-frame clones alone and lacks a portion of them. V, J and clone size are taken as reported in that table, and D and trimming were inferred from the DNA itself. Of around 100,000 clones listed, over 65% were seen once; the top ten hold about 8.1%.

The receptor's source is a woman between 40 and 55 years old with acute or convalescent COVID-19. The chain recombines TRBV6-5 with TRBJ1-2; the D gene is possibly TRBD1 (5 bases). Material: peripheral blood. The CDR3 sequence is CASSYSRGTKYGYTF. CDR3 bases: TGTGCCAGCAGTTACTCGCGGGGGACTAAGTATGGCTACACCTTC.